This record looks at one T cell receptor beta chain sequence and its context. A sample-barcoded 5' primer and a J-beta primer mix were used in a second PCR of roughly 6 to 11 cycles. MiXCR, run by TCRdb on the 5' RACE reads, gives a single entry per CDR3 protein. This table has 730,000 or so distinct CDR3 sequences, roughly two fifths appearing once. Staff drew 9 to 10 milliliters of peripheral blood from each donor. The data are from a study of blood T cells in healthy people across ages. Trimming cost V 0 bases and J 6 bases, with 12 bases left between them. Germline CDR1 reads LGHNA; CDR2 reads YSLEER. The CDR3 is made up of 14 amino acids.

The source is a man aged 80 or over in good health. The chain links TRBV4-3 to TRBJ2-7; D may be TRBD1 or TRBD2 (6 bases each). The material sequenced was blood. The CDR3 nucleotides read TGCGCCAGCAGCCAAGATTTGGAGGGGGTCGAGCAGTACTTC. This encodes CASSQDLEGVEQYF.